This T cell receptor (beta chain) originates from a study of T cell responses to AZD1222 COVID-19 vaccine. Turning to this clone: Its specificity is not known.

The CDR3 runs 16 residues. Germline CDR1 LGHNA, CDR2 YNFKEQ. V was shortened by 0 bases and J by 1 base, with 10 bases between the two germline ends. Libraries were prepared by immunoSEQ multiplex PCR; TCRdb keeps only in-frame clonotypes and omits some of them. This repertoire shows around 120,000 clones, more than 70% found once; its top ten account for just over 3.5%. Regarding the study as a whole: Vaccination with two AZD1222 doses was followed by a rise in Spike-specific TCR breadth and depth. Unmutated regions of variants are reportedly targeted by nearly half of spike-specific TCRs. Among the donors, most were white British and more were female, and clonal diversity was possibly underestimated. Among AZD1222 vaccinees, only six were seropositive at baseline.

This sequence was found in an adult who received the AZD1222 COVID-19 vaccine. The sequencing used peripheral blood, collected 28 days after the second AZD1222 dose. V gene TRBV4-2 combines with J gene TRBJ1-3, with D unresolved. CDR3 sequence: CASSQDWDGSGNTIYF. For the CDR3, the DNA is TGTGCCAGCAGCCAAGATTGGGATGGGTCTGGAAACACCATATATTTT.